This TCR beta chain was recovered during a study of cytomegalovirus exposure and HLA in healthy donors. Vbeta (60) and Jbeta (13) primers were used in the PCR. TCRdb's table, derived via immunoSEQ multiplex PCR, lists solely in-frame clones and lacks some. Of some 180,000 clones detected, around 76% appear once; the ten largest clones hold 2% to 3%. J gave up 9 bases and V 2 bases, and 7 bases lay outside the gene matches. The CDR3 is made up of 14 amino acids. Germline lookup yields CDR1 MNHEY and CDR2 SMNVEV (reference sequence). The specimen sequenced was PBMCs. This receptor was taken from a woman between 25 and 40 years old in good health and CMV-seropositive. The V and J genes are TRBV27 and TRBJ2-1, with 7 bases matching TRBD1. CDR3 sequence (DNA): TGTGCCAGCAGTTTACAACAGGGGTCAATTGAGCAGTTCTTC. It yields the protein CASSLQQGSIEQFF.